This is a list of T cell receptor beta chains from one sample in a study of CD8 T cells in Susac syndrome. In TCRdb, the immunoSEQ multiplex PCR reads were re-called with MiXCR into one record per CDR3 protein. The sample records 77,000 or so distinct CDR3 sequences, 90% to 95% being singletons. Sequenced: CD4+ T cells from PBMCs. These receptors all come from a human donor with Susac syndrome. Both conserved end residues are part of each CDR3. A D gene is named only where the DNA matches it firmly. Not every row has a clone size; where given, it reads once, few, many or a size class.

J,D,size,V,CDR3,DNA
TRBJ2-7,.,.,TRBV5-4,CASGTDFYEQYF,TGTGCCAGCGGGACTGACTTTTACGAGCAGTACTTC
TRBJ2-2,TRBD2,.,TRBV5-1,CASTPGGPGELFF,TGCGCCAGCACCCCGGGAGGGCCCGGGGAGCTGTTTTTT
TRBJ2-3,.,.,TRBV7-9,CASSFLVSGADTQYF,TGTGCCAGCAGCTTTTTAGTGTCGGGGGCAGATACGCAGTATTTT
TRBJ2-5,TRBD2,once,TRBV18,CASSPAVMREGQGTQYF,TGTGCCAGCTCACCCGCGGTGATGCGGGAGGGCCAGGGTACCCAGTACTTC
TRBJ1-1,.,.,TRBV11-2,CASSLDHLTLEAFF,TGTGCCAGCAGCTTAGATCATCTGACGCTTGAAGCTTTCTTT
TRBJ2-3,.,.,TRBV4-3,CASSQGNPGGTDTQYF,TGCGCCAGCAGCCAAGGTAACCCAGGGGGCACAGATACGCAGTATTTT
TRBJ2-5,TRBD2,.,TRBV5-4,CASSLVQLAVPQETQYF,TGTGCCAGCAGCTTGGTACAGCTAGCGGTTCCTCAAGAGACCCAGTACTTC
TRBJ2-3,TRBD2,.,TRBV4-2,CASSRPLGGSGTDTQYF,TGTGCCAGCAGCCGGCCTCTCGGGGGGAGCGGCACAGATACGCAGTATTTT
TRBJ2-7,TRBD2,.,TRBV9,CASSADAGTSGYEQYF,TGTGCCAGCAGCGCTGATGCCGGGACTAGCGGCTACGAGCAGTACTTC
TRBJ2-7,TRBD2,.,TRBV4-2,CASSPAGASYEQYF,TGTGCCAGCAGCCCGGCGGGAGCCTCCTACGAGCAGTACTTC
TRBJ1-2,.,.,TRBV24-1,CATSDPNYGYTF,TGTGCCACCAGTGATCCTAACTATGGCTACACCTTC
TRBJ2-1,.,.,TRBV7-2,CTSSLGGRPNEQFF,TGTACCAGCAGCTTAGGTGGACGCCCCAATGAGCAGTTCTTC
TRBJ2-3,TRBD2,once,TRBV14,CASSLLAGSRSSTDTQYF,TGTGCCAGCAGCCTACTAGCGGGGAGCCGATCTAGCACAGATACGCAGTATTTT
TRBJ2-4,TRBD1,.,TRBV7-9,CASSPGGRTNKNIQYF,TGTGCCAGCAGCCCAGGGGGCAGGACGAACAAAAACATTCAGTACTTC
TRBJ2-1,.,.,TRBV20-1,CSARALRGLVNEQFF,TGCAGTGCTAGAGCTCTTCGAGGGCTGGTCAATGAGCAGTTCTTC
TRBJ2-2,.,.,TRBV14,CASSQQGKTGELFF,TGTGCCAGCAGCCAGCAGGGGAAAACCGGGGAGCTGTTTTTT
TRBJ2-7,TRBD1,.,TRBV5-1,CASSLQGSSYEQYF,TGCGCCAGCAGCTTACAGGGGAGTTCCTACGAGCAGTACTTC
TRBJ1-2,.,.,TRBV5-1,CASKPSGLLYGYTF,TGCGCCAGTAAGCCGTCGGGACTACTCTATGGCTACACCTTC
TRBJ1-2,.,.,TRBV5-1,CASSPTPEGGGAGYTF,TGCGCCAGCAGTCCCACCCCCGAAGGTGGCGGGGCTGGCTACACCTTC
TRBJ1-1,.,.,TRBV6-2/TRBV6-3,CASSYPRTGVDGNTEAFF,TGTGCCAGCAGTTACCCGCGGACCGGGGTCGATGGGAACACTGAAGCTTTCTTT
TRBJ2-5,.,few,TRBV5-4,CASSLARETQYF,TGTGCCAGCAGCTTGGCTAGGGAGACCCAGTACTTC
TRBJ1-5,.,.,TRBV15,CATSRDLTNQPQHF,TGTGCCACCAGCAGAGATTTAACCAATCAGCCCCAGCATTTT
TRBJ2-2,.,few,TRBV24-1,CATSDPNTGELFF,TGTGCCACCAGTGATCCGAACACCGGGGAGCTGTTTTTT
TRBJ2-7,.,.,TRBV5-1,CASSPVEGSYEQYF,TGCGCCAGCAGCCCGGTGGAGGGCAGCTACGAGCAGTACTTC
TRBJ2-2,.,.,TRBV6-5,CASSYSRRTNTGELFF,TGTGCCAGCAGTTACTCCCGCAGGACTAACACCGGGGAGCTGTTTTTT
TRBJ1-2,TRBD1,.,TRBV29-1,CSVTTGDFGYTF,TGCAGCGTAACCACAGGGGATTTTGGCTACACCTTC
TRBJ2-5,.,.,TRBV19,CASSFQAGVGETQYF,TGTGCCAGTAGTTTCCAGGCCGGGGTTGGAGAGACCCAGTACTTC
TRBJ2-5,.,.,TRBV7-2,CASSFQLGGQETQYF,TGTGCCAGCAGCTTCCAACTAGGCGGCCAAGAGACCCAGTACTTC
TRBJ1-4,.,.,TRBV28,CASSFERLTEKLFF,TGTGCCAGCAGTTTTGAAAGGTTGACGGAAAAACTGTTTTTT
TRBJ2-1,TRBD2,few,TRBV2,CASRGWLAGGEQFF,TGTGCCAGCAGGGGGTGGCTAGCGGGAGGTGAGCAGTTCTTC
TRBJ2-2,.,.,TRBV20-1,CSARAVGGNAGELFF,TGCAGTGCTCGAGCCGTGGGTGGTAACGCCGGGGAGCTGTTTTTT
TRBJ2-7,.,.,TRBV7-2,CASSLLGQLYEQYF,TGTGCCAGCAGCTTACTCGGACAGTTATACGAGCAGTACTTC
TRBJ2-1,TRBD2,.,TRBV14,CASSLGWRLAGGNEQFF,TGTGCCAGCAGCCTGGGCTGGCGGCTAGCGGGAGGCAATGAGCAGTTCTTC
TRBJ1-3,TRBD1,.,TRBV3-1,CASSQDRRGRGNTIYF,TGTGCCAGCAGCCAAGATAGGAGGGGGCGAGGAAACACCATATATTTT
TRBJ2-3,TRBD2,.,TRBV6-1,CASTLLAASTDTQYF,TGTGCCAGCACCCTACTAGCGGCTAGCACAGATACGCAGTATTTT
TRBJ1-6,.,.,TRBV28,CASTLPYNSPLHF,TGTGCCAGCACACTCCCCTATAATTCACCCCTCCACTTT
TRBJ1-3,.,.,TRBV7-9,CASRRGTGNTIYF,TGTGCCAGCAGGCGGGGGACGGGAAACACCATATATTTT
TRBJ2-7,.,.,TRBV28,CASSLPSYEQYF,TGTGCCAGCAGTTTACCCTCCTACGAGCAGTACTTC
TRBJ1-6,.,.,TRBV6-1,CASSGPLGGEGSPLHF,TGTGCCAGCAGTGGACCCCTCGGAGGGGAAGGGTCACCCCTCCACTTT
TRBJ1-6,.,.,TRBV21-1,CASSKLGQPLYNSPLHF,TGTGCCAGCAGCAAACTGGGCCAACCTCTCTATAATTCACCCCTCCACTTT
TRBJ2-3,.,.,TRBV12-3/TRBV12-4,CASSFGGLSTDTQYF,TGTGCCAGCAGTTTTGGCGGGCTTAGCACAGATACGCAGTATTTT
TRBJ1-1,.,.,TRBV18,CASSPAVEVNTEAFF,TGTGCCAGCTCACCTGCGGTGGAGGTGAACACTGAAGCTTTCTTT
TRBJ2-1,.,.,TRBV7-8,CASSFTELADEQFF,TGTGCCAGCAGCTTCACAGAACTAGCAGATGAGCAGTTCTTC
TRBJ2-1,.,.,TRBV7-2,CASSFSGQTYNEQFF,TGTGCCAGCAGCTTCTCCGGACAAACCTACAATGAGCAGTTCTTC
TRBJ2-2,.,.,TRBV28,CASSFGGAGELFF,TGTGCCAGCAGTTTCGGGGGTGCCGGGGAGCTGTTTTTT
TRBJ1-5,.,.,TRBV20-1,CSAYRVGAFDQPQHF,TGCAGTGCTTACAGGGTCGGGGCCTTCGATCAGCCCCAGCATTTT
TRBJ2-7,.,.,TRBV9,CASSVGGAGSYEQYF,TGTGCCAGCAGCGTAGGTGGGGCTGGCTCCTACGAGCAGTACTTC
TRBJ1-3,.,once,TRBV2,CASSDRASYGNTIYF,TGTGCCAGCAGTGACAGGGCTTCTTACGGAAACACCATATATTTT
TRBJ2-1,TRBD1,.,TRBV4-1,CASSQEHRGKNEQFF,TGCGCCAGCAGCCAAGAACACAGGGGGAAGAATGAGCAGTTCTTC
TRBJ1-1,.,.,TRBV4-3,CASSHLLGGPGTEAFF,TGCGCCAGCAGCCATCTTTTGGGAGGGCCCGGCACTGAAGCTTTCTTT
TRBJ1-5,.,.,TRBV2,CASRLIEPQHF,TGTGCCAGCAGGTTGATCGAACCCCAGCATTTT